This T cell receptor (beta chain) derives from a study of blood T cell repertoires in COVID-19. Study context: Samples came from the United States, Italy and Spain, spanning acute and convalescent COVID-19. T cells, B-cell-depleted T cells, or PBMCs supplied cDNA or gDNA.

Study processing details: Reference gene primer amplification yielded estimated nucleated cell counts. Produced via immunoSEQ multiplex PCR; TCRdb's table is partial and in-frame only. V and J calls and clone size are given by that table; D and trimming were obtained from the DNA. The table records a few hundred thousand clones, around 86% of them present only once. This CDR3 is 16 amino acids long. From germline, CDR1 is SGDLS and CDR2 YYNGEE. J lost 4 bases, V lost 4 bases, and 11 bases had no gene match. This TCR was recovered from a man in his 60s with acute or convalescent COVID-19. V usage is TRBV9 and J usage is TRBJ2-3, with TRBD1 identical over 8 bases. The sequencing input was peripheral blood. CDR3 residues: CASSPEGQGVADTQYF. DNA for the CDR3: TGTGCCAGCAGCCCCGAAGGACAGGGTGTGGCAGATACGCAGTATTTT.